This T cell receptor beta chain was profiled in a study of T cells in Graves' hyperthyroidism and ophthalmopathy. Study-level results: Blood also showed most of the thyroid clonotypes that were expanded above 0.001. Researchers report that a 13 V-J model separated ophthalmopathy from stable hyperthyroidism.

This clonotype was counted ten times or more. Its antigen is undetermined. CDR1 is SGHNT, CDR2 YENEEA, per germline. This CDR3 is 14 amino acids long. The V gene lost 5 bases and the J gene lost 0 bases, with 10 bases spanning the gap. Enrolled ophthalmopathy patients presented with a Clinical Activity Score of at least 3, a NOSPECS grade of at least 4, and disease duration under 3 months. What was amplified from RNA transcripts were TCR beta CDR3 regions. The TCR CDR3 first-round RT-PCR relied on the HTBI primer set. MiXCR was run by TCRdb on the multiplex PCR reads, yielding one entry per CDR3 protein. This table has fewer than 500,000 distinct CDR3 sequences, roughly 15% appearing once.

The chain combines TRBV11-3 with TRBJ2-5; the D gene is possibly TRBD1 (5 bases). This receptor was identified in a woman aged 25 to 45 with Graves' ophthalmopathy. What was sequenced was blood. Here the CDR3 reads CASSPAGYQETQYF. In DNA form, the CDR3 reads TGTGCCAGCAGCCCCGCAGGGTACCAAGAGACCCAGTACTTC.